These T cell receptor beta chains were read from a single sample in a study of blood T cell repertoires in COVID-19. Using immunoSEQ multiplex PCR, the repertoire was profiled, and TCRdb retains in-frame clones only, with some absent. Of about 320,000 clones in the sample, about 83% were seen once. Input material: peripheral blood. Receptors were obtained from a woman aged 50 to 65 with acute or convalescent COVID-19. Both conserved end residues are part of each CDR3. Each record gives: V gene, J gene, D gene, clone size, CDR3 DNA, CDR3 protein. D genes are given only for firm matches. Rows may omit the clone size; those that give it use once, few, many or a size class.

V: TRBV5-1; J: TRBJ1-2; D: .; size: .; DNA: TGCGCCAGCAGCACTTATGGGACATCGGACTATGGCTACACCTTC; CDR3: CASSTYGTSDYGYTF
V: TRBV29-1; J: TRBJ2-5; D: .; size: .; DNA: TGCAGCGTTTCCAAAGGAACAGGGAGAGGAGAGACCCAGTACTTC; CDR3: CSVSKGTGRGETQYF
V: TRBV19; J: TRBJ2-2; D: .; size: .; DNA: TGTGCCAGTAGTACGACAGTGAACACCGGGGAGCTGTTTTTT; CDR3: CASSTTVNTGELFF
V: TRBV30; J: TRBJ2-3; D: .; size: .; DNA: TGTGCCTGGAAGGGGGACCTCACAGATACGCAGTATTTT; CDR3: CAWKGDLTDTQYF
V: TRBV3-1/TRBV3-2; J: TRBJ2-5; D: .; size: .; DNA: TGTGCCAGCAGCCACAGGAGGGGGCTGGAGACCCAGTACTTC; CDR3: CASSHRRGLETQYF
V: TRBV4-1; J: TRBJ2-5; D: TRBD2; size: once; DNA: TGCGCCAGCAGCCACGGCGGGAGGGAACAAGAGACCCAGTACTTC; CDR3: CASSHGGREQETQYF
V: TRBV7-2; J: TRBJ2-7; D: .; size: .; DNA: TGTGCCAGCAGCCTCCACGACAGCCTTAGCTCCTACGAGCAGTACTTC; CDR3: CASSLHDSLSSYEQYF
V: TRBV3-1/TRBV3-2; J: TRBJ2-2; D: .; size: .; DNA: TGTGCCAGCAGCTCAAACACCGGGGAGCTGTTTTTT; CDR3: CASSSNTGELFF
V: TRBV21-1; J: TRBJ2-7; D: .; size: .; DNA: TGTGCCAGCAGCAACTCCGAGCAGTACTTC; CDR3: CASSNSEQYF
V: TRBV3-1/TRBV3-2; J: TRBJ2-3; D: TRBD2; size: once; DNA: TGTGCCAGCAGCCAAGAAAGGGCTAGCGGGAGGGTCACAGATACGCAGTATTTT; CDR3: CASSQERASGRVTDTQYF
V: TRBV7-2; J: TRBJ1-3; D: .; size: few; DNA: TGTGCCAGCAGCTTAGGGGGGGCTGGAAACACCATATATTTT; CDR3: CASSLGGAGNTIYF
V: TRBV24-1; J: TRBJ2-1; D: .; size: .; DNA: TGTGCCACCAGTGATTTCAGCGCTAGTGAGCAGTTCTTC; CDR3: CATSDFSASEQFF
V: TRBV19; J: TRBJ2-2; D: TRBD1; size: .; DNA: TGTGCCAGTAGTACTAGCGGACAGGGGACGAACACCGGGGAGCTGTTTTTT; CDR3: CASSTSGQGTNTGELFF
V: TRBV27; J: TRBJ2-7; D: .; size: .; DNA: TGTGCCAGCAGTTTAGGGGCCTGGCAGTACTTC; CDR3: CASSLGAWQYF
V: TRBV3-1/TRBV3-2; J: TRBJ2-1; D: TRBD1; size: .; DNA: TGTGCCAGCAGCCAAATGCAGGGGGCCGGTTCGGATGAGCAGTTCTTC; CDR3: CASSQMQGAGSDEQFF
V: TRBV6-6; J: TRBJ1-2; D: .; size: once; DNA: TGTGCCCTTGAACCCCAAACAACTAACTATGGCTACACCTTC; CDR3: CALEPQTTNYGYTF
V: TRBV19; J: TRBJ2-5; D: .; size: .; DNA: TGTGCCAGTAGTATAGTGGCGGAGGGTGGGGAGACCCAGTACTTC; CDR3: CASSIVAEGGETQYF
V: TRBV2; J: TRBJ1-1; D: .; size: .; DNA: TGTGCCAGCAGTGAACGAATAACTTACACTGAAGCTTTCTTT; CDR3: CASSERITYTEAFF
V: TRBV19; J: TRBJ1-5; D: .; size: .; DNA: TGTGCCAGTATGAAAACAGCCTATCAGCCCCAGCATTTT; CDR3: CASMKTAYQPQHF
V: TRBV19; J: TRBJ2-5; D: .; size: .; DNA: TGTGCCAGTAGTATTAAGCTCCAAGAGACCCAGTACTTC; CDR3: CASSIKLQETQYF
V: TRBV10-3; J: TRBJ1-5; D: .; size: many; DNA: TGTGCCATCAGTGCATTAGGGGGCAATCAGCCCCAGCATTTT; CDR3: CAISALGGNQPQHF
V: TRBV19; J: TRBJ1-1; D: .; size: many; DNA: TGTGCCAGTGAGTCGGGAAACACTGAAGCTTTCTTT; CDR3: CASESGNTEAFF
V: TRBV3-1/TRBV3-2; J: TRBJ2-3; D: TRBD2; size: .; DNA: TGTGCCAGCAGCTTCGGACTAGCGGGGGGGCCGGGAGATACGCAGTATTTT; CDR3: CASSFGLAGGPGDTQYF
V: TRBV2; J: TRBJ1-4; D: TRBD1; size: .; DNA: TGTGCCAGCAGTAGACAGGGACTGTATGAAAAACTGTTTTTT; CDR3: CASSRQGLYEKLFF
V: TRBV11-2; J: TRBJ2-2; D: TRBD2; size: .; DNA: TGTGCCAGCAGCTCCCGACTAGCGGAGAACACCGGGGAGCTGTTTTTT; CDR3: CASSSRLAENTGELFF
V: TRBV30; J: TRBJ2-2; D: .; size: few; DNA: TGTGCCTGGGCTAATGAGCCGGAGATCGGGGAGCTGTTTTTT; CDR3: CAWANEPEIGELFF
V: TRBV12-3/TRBV12-4; J: TRBJ2-5; D: .; size: .; DNA: TGTGCCAGCAGTGACAGCTTCCAAGAGACCCAGTACTTC; CDR3: CASSDSFQETQYF
V: TRBV2; J: TRBJ1-4; D: .; size: .; DNA: TGTGCCTCCCTGAGAGCGGCTAATGAAAAACTGTTTTTT; CDR3: CASLRAANEKLFF
V: TRBV30; J: TRBJ2-2; D: TRBD1; size: few; DNA: TGTGCCTGGACCAGGGGGCATGGGGACACCGGGGAGCTGTTTTTT; CDR3: CAWTRGHGDTGELFF
V: TRBV18; J: TRBJ2-4; D: .; size: .; DNA: TGTGCCAGCTCACCTCTTGGCATAAACATTCAGTACTTC; CDR3: CASSPLGINIQYF
V: TRBV4-1; J: TRBJ2-1; D: TRBD2; size: .; DNA: TGCGCCAGCAGCCCCCACCTGACTAGCGGGGGGGCCAATGAGCAGTTCTTC; CDR3: CASSPHLTSGGANEQFF
V: TRBV6-6; J: TRBJ2-2; D: .; size: once; DNA: TGTGCCAGCAGCCTACTGCCGGGTGTTAGGGGCGGGGAGCTGTTTTTT; CDR3: CASSLLPGVRGGELFF
V: TRBV2; J: TRBJ1-2; D: TRBD1; size: .; DNA: TGTGCCAGCAGTGAGACAGGGACCTATGGCTACACCTTC; CDR3: CASSETGTYGYTF
V: TRBV27; J: TRBJ1-5; D: .; size: .; DNA: TGTGCCAGCAGTCCTTATAGCAATCAGCCCCAGCATTTT; CDR3: CASSPYSNQPQHF
V: TRBV5-4; J: TRBJ2-7; D: .; size: .; DNA: TGTGCCAGCAGCCTAACTGGAGTATCAGAGCAGTACTTC; CDR3: CASSLTGVSEQYF
V: TRBV4-1; J: TRBJ2-7; D: TRBD1; size: .; DNA: TGCGCCAGCAGCCAAAGCGGGCAGGGGGCGCGTGAGCAGTACTTC; CDR3: CASSQSGQGAREQYF
V: TRBV12-3/TRBV12-4; J: TRBJ1-5; D: .; size: .; DNA: TGTGCCAGCAGTGGGCCCTTGGGGCCCCAGCATTTT; CDR3: CASSGPLGPQHF
V: TRBV5-1; J: TRBJ2-7; D: TRBD1; size: once; DNA: TGCGCCAGCAGTTCTCTAGACAGGGCCTACGAGCAGTACTTC; CDR3: CASSSLDRAYEQYF
V: TRBV11-2; J: TRBJ2-3; D: TRBD1; size: .; DNA: TGTGCCAGCAGCCACAGGGGGTCCGCAGATACGCAGTATTTT; CDR3: CASSHRGSADTQYF
V: TRBV12-3/TRBV12-4; J: TRBJ1-2; D: TRBD1; size: few; DNA: TGTGCCAGCAGTTCACAGGGGGACTATGGCTACACCTTC; CDR3: CASSSQGDYGYTF
V: TRBV21-1; J: TRBJ2-5; D: .; size: many; DNA: TGTGCCAGCAGCAAACGGACAGGGGAGGTAGGGATCAATCCGGAGACCCAGTACTTC; CDR3: CASSKRTGEVGINPETQYF
V: TRBV3-1/TRBV3-2; J: TRBJ1-2; D: .; size: few; DNA: TGTGCCAGCAGCCAAGATTGGGCGGGGGGCGTTGGCTACACCTTC; CDR3: CASSQDWAGGVGYTF
V: TRBV7-8; J: TRBJ2-1; D: TRBD2; size: few; DNA: TGTGCCAGCAGCTTTAGCGGGGGGGCCCGCAATGAGCAGTTCTTC; CDR3: CASSFSGGARNEQFF
V: TRBV19; J: TRBJ1-1; D: .; size: few; DNA: TGTGCCAGTAGTAGACAGGTTGGGGGTCAAGGGACTGAAGCTTTCTTT; CDR3: CASSRQVGGQGTEAFF
V: TRBV5-1; J: TRBJ2-1; D: .; size: .; DNA: TGCGCCAGCAGCTTGGCCGATGGACAGTACAATGAGCAGTTCTTC; CDR3: CASSLADGQYNEQFF
V: TRBV27; J: TRBJ1-2; D: TRBD1; size: .; DNA: TGTGCCACCTCAGGGGGACTGAACTATGGCTACACCTTC; CDR3: CATSGGLNYGYTF
V: TRBV2; J: TRBJ1-1; D: TRBD1; size: .; DNA: TGTGCCAGTGATAAACAGGGGTTCGACACTGAAGCTTTCTTT; CDR3: CASDKQGFDTEAFF
V: TRBV4-3; J: TRBJ2-2; D: .; size: .; DNA: TGCGCCAGCAGCCAAGGGGTTAGCGGTAACACCGGGGAGCTGTTTTTT; CDR3: CASSQGVSGNTGELFF
V: TRBV4-3; J: TRBJ2-2; D: TRBD2; size: .; DNA: TGCGCCAGCAGCCAAGATTTCGGACTAGCGGGAGGGCCGGGCGGGGAGCTGTTTTTT; CDR3: CASSQDFGLAGGPGGELFF
V: TRBV7-6; J: TRBJ2-3; D: TRBD1; size: .; DNA: TGTGCCAGCAGCTTAGAGGGGACAGGGCCTAGCACAGATACGCAGTATTTT; CDR3: CASSLEGTGPSTDTQYF
V: TRBV5-6; J: TRBJ1-2; D: .; size: .; DNA: TGTGCCAGCAGCTGGCGGGAGGCTTCTAACTATGGCTACACCTTC; CDR3: CASSWREASNYGYTF
V: TRBV30; J: TRBJ2-2; D: .; size: .; DNA: TGTGCCTGGTCACAGATGAACACCGGGGAGCTGTTTTTT; CDR3: CAWSQMNTGELFF
V: TRBV12-5; J: TRBJ1-1; D: .; size: .; DNA: TGTGCTAGTGGTCTATATGCGGGTCCCATGAACACTGAAGCTTTCTTT; CDR3: CASGLYAGPMNTEAFF
V: TRBV21-1; J: TRBJ1-4; D: .; size: .; DNA: TGTGCCAGCAAAGACAGGGGGCGAGAAAAACTGTTTTTT; CDR3: CASKDRGREKLFF
V: TRBV11-3; J: TRBJ2-1; D: .; size: .; DNA: TGTGCCAGCAGCTTAGGGCGGGGGCAACTTTACAATGAGCAGTTCTTC; CDR3: CASSLGRGQLYNEQFF
V: TRBV14; J: TRBJ2-2; D: .; size: .; DNA: TGTGCCAGCACCGACACCGGGGAGCTGTTTTTT; CDR3: CASTDTGELFF
V: TRBV6-5; J: TRBJ2-5; D: .; size: .; DNA: TGTGCCAGCAGTCTCCAACGAGGACTTCAAGAGACCCAGTACTTC; CDR3: CASSLQRGLQETQYF
V: TRBV7-6; J: TRBJ1-4; D: TRBD1; size: .; DNA: TGTGCCAGCAGCTTAGGGGGACAGGGGGATGAAAAACTGTTTTTT; CDR3: CASSLGGQGDEKLFF
V: TRBV24-1; J: TRBJ2-5; D: .; size: .; DNA: TGTGCCACCAGTGACCCCGGGGTCGCGGGGGCCGAAGAGACCCAGTACTTC; CDR3: CATSDPGVAGAEETQYF
V: TRBV9; J: TRBJ2-3; D: TRBD2; size: .; DNA: TGTGCCAGCAGCTTAGGGACTAGCGGGAGAGGATCAGATACGCAGTATTTT; CDR3: CASSLGTSGRGSDTQYF